Each of the 10 T cell receptor beta chains below was sequenced from the same sample in a study of cytomegalovirus exposure and HLA in healthy donors. The table came from immunoSEQ multiplex PCR; TCRdb's copy has only in-frame clones and leaves some out. The repertoire includes roughly 150,000 clones, around nine tenths of them detected once, and about 2.7% sits in the top ten. Input material: PBMCs. The source is a man between 18 and 35 years old in good health and CMV-seronegative.

This sequence joins TRBV12-5 and TRBJ1-2, with TRBD1 identical over 7 bases. This CDR3 region has 13 residues. Trimming took 7 bases from V and 5 from J; bases not matched to a gene: 7. Per the germline V gene, CDR1 is LGHNT and CDR2 is FRNRAP. Written as DNA, the CDR3 is TGTGCTAGTGCTCCGACAGGGAGTTATGGCTACACCTTC. It encodes CASAPTGSYGYTF.

This chain links TRBV28 with TRBJ2-1, with a tentative D call TRBD1 (6 bases). In germline, CDR1 is MDHEN, CDR2 SYDVKM. V was clipped by 6 bases and J by 12 bases, with 18 bases between them. The CDR3 runs to 13 residues. The CDR3, as DNA: TGTGCCAGCAGAAGCCCTACAGGGTTATCGCAGTTCTTC. The encoded protein is CASRSPTGLSQFF.

The V gene is TRBV6-4, the J gene TRBJ2-3; TRBD2 agrees at 12 bases. The CDR3 is 15 residues long. The J segment lost 5 bases and the V segment lost 0 bases, leaving 0 bases of the junction unmatched. From germline, CDR1 is MRHNA and CDR2 SNTAGT. The CDR3 sequence: CASSDSGLAGDTQYF. The DNA of the CDR3 is TGTGCCAGCAGTGACTCGGGACTAGCGGGAGATACGCAGTATTTT.

The chain combines TRBV28 with TRBJ1-1; no definite D call. The CDR3 is 16 amino acids. V was pared by 1 base and J by 1 base, with 13 bases between. CDR1 and CDR2 (germline): MDHEN, SYDVKM. The CDR3 spells CASSLFFYRSNTEAFF. The CDR3 nucleotides read TGTGCCAGCAGTTTATTCTTTTACAGATCGAACACTGAAGCTTTCTTT.

This clone was recorded a few times. The chain links TRBV11-2 to TRBJ2-6; 9 bases agree with TRBD1. Looked up from germline, CDR1 is SGHAT and CDR2 is FQNNGV. The CDR3 has 16 amino acids. V lost 1 base to trimming and J lost 2 bases; unmatched junction nucleotides: 0. The CDR3 reads CASSLGQGAGANVLTF. CDR3 coding DNA: TGTGCCAGCAGCTTAGGACAGGGGGCTGGGGCCAACGTCCTGACTTTC.

The chain is built from TRBV7-8 and TRBJ2-2; D remains ambiguous. Germline lookup yields CDR1 SGHVS and CDR2 FQNEAQ. V lost 5 bases to trimming and J lost 0 bases, with 4 bases between them. The CDR3 covers 13 residues. CDR3 sequence (DNA): TGTGCCAGCAGCCCCTCGAACACCGGGGAGCTGTTTTTT. It is translated as CASSPSNTGELFF.

CDR3 residues: CSVVHAGTEAFF. CDR3 sequence (DNA): TGCAGCGTTGTGCATGCAGGGACTGAAGCTTTCTTT. The chain is built from TRBV29-1 and TRBJ1-1; tentatively, D is TRBD1 (5 bases). This CDR3 spans 12 amino acids. The germline V gene has CDR1 SQVTM and CDR2 ANQGSEA. V dropped 4 bases and J dropped 5 bases, with 11 bases sitting between them.

This clone appeared once. The V gene is TRBV7-9, the J gene TRBJ2-1, with 8 positions matching TRBD1. This CDR3 has 15 amino acids. V was clipped by 5 bases and J by 4 bases; unmatched bases: 7. Germline values: CDR1 SEHNR, CDR2 FQNEAQ (reference sequence). As DNA, the CDR3 is TGTGCCAGCAGCCCGACAGGGGTTCGATACAATGAGCAGTTCTTC. It specifies CASSPTGVRYNEQFF.

Written as DNA, the CDR3 is TGTGCCAGCAGTTTAGAGTGGGCAGGGGGTCTCAGCAATCAGCCCCAGCATTTT. This encodes CASSLEWAGGLSNQPQHF. The chain carries TRBV28 and TRBJ1-5, with 7 bases matching TRBD1. This CDR3 comprises 18 residues. V shed 2 bases and J 1 base; nucleotides not matched to a gene: 11. Germline assignment: CDR1 MDHEN and CDR2 SYDVKM.

The chain recombines TRBV11-2 with TRBJ2-4, with 9 positions matching TRBD1. Germline CDR1 and CDR2: SGHAT and FQNNGV. V lost 5 bases to trimming and J lost 4 bases; unmatched junction nucleotides: 9. CDR3 size: 16 residues. In nucleotides, the CDR3 is TGTGCCAGCAGCCCCGGACAGGGGCGAAGTAAAAACATTCAGTACTTC. This encodes CASSPGQGRSKNIQYF.